This T cell receptor (beta chain) comes out of a study of tumor-infiltrating lymphocytes in primary liver carcinoma. As for the study in general: By surgical resection, the patients were treated for their primary liver carcinoma. The neoplasms were of stage T1-T3 N0M0, with dimensions of about 4.2 to 11 cm across.

Production of TCR beta cDNA used roughly 500 ng total RNA together with a constant-region primer. Amplification in three nested multiplex PCR rounds with slightly modified ARM-PCR gave rise to TCR beta libraries. A C-beta reverse primer and TRBV1-TRBV30 forward primers served in each of the first two PCR rounds, at around 10 cycles apiece. A single record per CDR3 protein comes from TCRdb applying MiXCR to the multiplex PCR reads. The sample lists 300,000 to 350,000 distinct CDR3 sequences, 65% occurring once. Germline DNA was extracted too, while blood RNA derived from unsorted whole blood. Comment on this clonotype: Its antigen is as yet unknown. The junction departs from the called germline gene at one end, perhaps through a read error.

Findings and limits, study-wide: Tumors significantly exceeded blood in top-250-clone fraction (p = 0.039).

CDR1 SGHAT and CDR2 FQNNGV come from the germline V gene. The CDR3 runs 14 residues. V is TRBV11-2 and J is TRBJ2-3; TRBD2 might be the D (5 bases). The clonotype was recovered from a man in his forties with primary liver carcinoma and hepatitis B virus infection. The sample consisted of peripheral blood. The DNA for the CDR3 is TGTGCCAGCAGTCCAAATAGGGTCGGGGATAAGCAGTATTTT. Translated, it gives CASSPNRVGDKQYF. Full variable domain (rest looked up from reference TRBV11-2 and TRBJ2-3): EAGVAQSPRYKIIEKRQSVAFWCNPISGHATLYWYQQILGQGPKLLIQFQNNGVVDDSQLPKDRFSAERLKGVDSTLKIQPAKLEDSAVYLCASSPNRVGDKQYFGPGTRLTVL.